This passage covers 8 T cell receptor beta chains from one sample sequenced in a study of cytomegalovirus exposure and HLA in healthy donors. The PCR had 60 Vbeta and 13 Jbeta primers. Libraries were prepared by immunoSEQ multiplex PCR; TCRdb keeps only in-frame clonotypes and omits some of them. The table lists just over 150,000 clones, approximately 80% of them singletons. Sequencing was carried out using PBMCs. The source of these receptors is a male donor in good health and CMV-seropositive.

The chain recombines TRBV7-2 with TRBJ1-1, with D tentatively TRBD1 (6 bases). This CDR3 region has 14 residues. Germline CDR1 SGHTA, CDR2 FQGNSA. V was shortened by 5 bases and J by 1 base, with 11 bases between the two germline ends. CDR3 sequence: CASSRIQGNTEAFF. The DNA for the CDR3 is TGTGCCAGCAGCCGGATACAGGGGAACACTGAAGCTTTCTTT.

This chain joins TRBV5-8 and TRBJ1-6; perhaps TRBD1 as D (6 bases). The V end was cut by 3 bases, the J end by 10 bases, with 14 bases between. The CDR3 is 14 amino acids. Germline CDR1 and CDR2: SGHTS and YDEGEE. The CDR3 loop is CASSSGQTGSPLHF. Here the CDR3 DNA reads TGTGCCAGCAGCTCGGGACAAACCGGCTCACCCCTCCACTTT.

The chain couples TRBV18 to TRBJ2-3; 8 bases align to TRBD2. V trimming: 7 bases; J trimming: 2 bases; junction bases outside the gene matches: 14. Germline V lookup: CDR1 KGHSH, CDR2 LQKENI. This CDR3 is built from 17 residues. The CDR3 DNA sequence: TGTGCCAGCTACCCCCGAAAGCGGGAGCCAACCACAGATACGCAGTATTTT. Translation: CASYPRKREPTTDTQYF.

The gene calls are TRBV27 and TRBJ2-7, with 7 nucleotides matching TRBD1. In germline, CDR1 is MNHEY, CDR2 SMNVEV (reference sequence). The CDR3 has 14 residues. V shed 4 bases and J 6 bases; nucleotides not matched to a gene: 9. CDR3 DNA: TGTGCCAGCAGTTACAGGACAGGAGCTGTCGAGCAGTACTTC. This sequence encodes CASSYRTGAVEQYF.

The rearrangement uses TRBV5-1 and TRBJ2-2; a possible D gene is TRBD1 (7 bases). Deletions cut 5 bases from V and 5 bases from J, with 10 bases between. Germline lookup yields CDR1 SGHRS and CDR2 YFSETQ. The CDR3 runs to 13 residues. CDR3 loop: CASRGGQTGELFF. In nucleotides, the CDR3 is TGCGCCAGCAGGGGGGGACAGACCGGGGAGCTGTTTTTT. The entire variable domain, with the rest obtained from reference TRBV5-1 and TRBJ2-2, is as follows: KAGVTQTPRYLIKTRGQQVTLSCSPISGHRSVSWYQQTPGQGLQFLFEYFSETQRNKGNFPGRFSGRQFSNSRSEMNVSTLELGDSALYLCASRGGQTGELFFGEGSRLTVL.

The DNA of the CDR3 is TGCGCCAGCAGCTTGGCTAGCGGGGCCAACAATGAGCAGTTCTTC. Translating gives CASSLASGANNEQFF. The gene calls are TRBV5-1 and TRBJ2-1; 9 bases map to TRBD2. Germline V gene lookup returns CDR1 SGHRS and CDR2 YFSETQ. The CDR3 totals 15 residues. V shed 0 bases, J shed 5 bases, and the junction held 3 bases outside the gene matches.

This clone was seen a few times. The rearrangement uses TRBV9 and TRBJ2-1, with 7 bases fitting TRBD2. The CDR3 spans 15 residues. J was trimmed by 4 bases and V by 3 bases; bases with no gene match: 7. The germline CDR1 and CDR2 sequences are SGDLS and YYNGEE. CDR3 amino acids: CASSASGAPYNEQFF. The CDR3 DNA follows: TGTGCCAGCAGCGCAAGCGGGGCCCCATACAATGAGCAGTTCTTC.

This clone has just a few counts. The rearrangement links TRBV7-2 to TRBJ2-1, with no clear D. This CDR3 has 12 amino acids. The germline V and J ends were trimmed by 2 bases and 8 bases, with 7 bases remaining between them. CDR1 and CDR2 (germline): SGHTA, FQGNSA. The chain's CDR3 is CASSLLEHEQFF. The CDR3 DNA is TGTGCCAGCAGCTTACTAGAGCATGAGCAGTTCTTC.